This TCR beta chain was observed in a study of shared clonotypes between healthy human individuals. Study outcomes and limitations: Clonotype sharing among donors likely depends on sequencing depth. Tissue TCR repertoires likely differ from these blood-only repertoires. Only a few donors were included, so the genetic and exposure-history diversity represented was limited.

In regard to this clone: What it binds is not known.

The CDR3 totals 13 residues. Looked up from germline, CDR1 is SEHNR and CDR2 is FQNEAQ (reference sequence). The germline V and J ends were trimmed by 5 bases and 4 bases, with 8 bases remaining between them. Produced via immunoSEQ multiplex PCR; TCRdb's table is partial and in-frame only. Among about 490,000 clones, around three quarters were seen once, and the ten largest hold 10% to 15%. Input material: PBMCs. The sequence came from a woman aged 35 to 49 in good health. Some clones in this sample may be carry-over from other donors' samples. The chain joins TRBV7-9 to TRBJ2-2; D gene unclear. CDR3 bases: TGTGCCAGCAGCGCCCGCCGCACCGGGGAGCTGTTTTTT. Amino acid sequence: CASSARRTGELFF. The full variable domain, in which reference TRBV7-9 and TRBJ2-2 provide the parts outside the CDR3, is DTGVSQNPRHKITKRGQNVTFRCDPISEHNRLYWYRQTLGQGPEFLTYFQNEAQLEKSRLLSDRFSAERPKGSFSTLEIQRTEQGDSAMYLCASSARRTGELFFGEGSRLTVL.